Below, 12 T cell receptor beta chains from the same sample are listed, as sequenced in a study of cytomegalovirus exposure and HLA in healthy donors (TCRdb year 2017). Library construction relied on the immunoSEQ multiplex PCR assay. The multiplex PCR relied on a mix of 60 forward primers for TCR Vbeta segments and 13 reverse primers for TCR Jbeta segments. This is the immuneACCESS table as TCRdb keeps it, with only in-frame sequences that have V and J called. A part of the clones is gone; compared with another copy, unresolved V genes explain less than half, and the rest is unexplained. A total of 150,000 to 200,000 clones appear in this sample, 65% to 85% of them only once. The ten largest account for around 6.9% of the sample. Sequencing used PBMCs. The source of these receptors is a man aged 35 to 55 in good health and CMV-seropositive.

The V and J genes are TRBV7-3 and TRBJ2-5; tentatively, D is TRBD2 (7 bases). V was cut by 0 bases and J by 0 bases, with 14 bases left in between. Germline CDR1 and CDR2: SGHTA and FQGTGA. The CDR3 is 17 amino acids. CDR3 residues: CASSLTGGAEYQETQYF. For the CDR3, the DNA is TGTGCCAGCAGCTTAACGGGGGGGGCAGAGTACCAAGAGACCCAGTACTTC.

The CDR3 region has the DNA TGTGCCAGCAGTGAAGCAGGGGGAATTAGTTCCGGGGAGCTGTTTTTT. Its protein product is CASSEAGGISSGELFF. V gene TRBV6-1 combines with J gene TRBJ2-2; D may be TRBD1 (6 bases). Trimming shortened V by 0 bases and J by 6 bases, and 14 bases separated the two germline ends. The CDR3 runs 16 residues. Germline V lookup: CDR1 MNHNS, CDR2 SASEGT.

This clone was counted only a few times. The chain is built from TRBV30 and TRBJ2-5, with D unclear. The V end lost 1 base, the J end lost 5 bases, and 5 bases lay between the germline ends. CDR3 length equals 11 residues. Looked up from germline, CDR1 is GTSNPN and CDR2 is SVGIG (reference sequence). In DNA form, the CDR3 reads TGTGCCTGGAGTGGCGAGGAGACCCAGTACTTC. It codes for CAWSGEETQYF.

The chain links TRBV5-6 to TRBJ1-3; no reliable D call. V lost 0 bases, J lost 4 bases, and 11 bases lay in between. Per the germline V gene, CDR1 is SGHDT and CDR2 is YYEEEE. There are 15 residues in the CDR3. The CDR3 DNA reads TGTGCCAGCAGCTTGGGCCCGTTCTACGGAAACACCATATATTTT. Translation: CASSLGPFYGNTIYF.

The chain carries TRBV6-5 and TRBJ2-2; 7 positions match TRBD1. Looked up from germline, CDR1 is MNHEY and CDR2 is SVGAGI. The V gene end was trimmed by 2 bases and the J gene end by 5 bases; junction bases not matched to a gene: 5. The CDR3 spans 15 residues. CDR3 sequence: CASSYTLTGTGELFF. Written as DNA, the CDR3 is TGTGCCAGCAGTTACACCCTGACAGGGACCGGGGAGCTGTTTTTT.

As regards this clone: Other DNA sequences in the same sample also yield this CDR3. This chain connects TRBV5-6 to TRBJ2-7; TRBD1 matches at 8 bases. Germline lookup yields CDR1 SGHDT and CDR2 YYEEEE. The CDR3 consists of 15 residues. V lost 4 bases to trimming and J lost 1 base; unmatched junction nucleotides: 7. The CDR3 sequence is CASSRLGQGSYEQYF. CDR3 bases: TGTGCCAGCAGCAGGCTAGGACAGGGATCCTACGAGCAGTACTTC.

V and J are TRBV19 and TRBJ1-3; D is ambiguous. The germline CDR1 and CDR2 sequences are LNHDA and SQIVND (reference sequence). The CDR3 has 13 residues. V gave up 4 bases and J gave up 2 bases, with 6 bases separating them. CDR3 DNA sequence: TGTGCCAGTAGTACCCGGGCTGGAAACACCATATATTTT. Protein sequence: CASSTRAGNTIYF.

The rearrangement uses TRBV6-1 and TRBJ1-4; D might be TRBD1 (5 bases). Germline lookup yields CDR1 MNHNS and CDR2 SASEGT. The CDR3 has 15 residues. V lost 4 bases to trimming and J lost 0 bases, with 9 bases between them. CDR3 coding DNA: TGTGCCAGCAGTGCCTGGGGGGCAACTAATGAAAAACTGTTTTTT. This encodes CASSAWGATNEKLFF.

This clone was seen more than once but under ten times. V is TRBV21-1 and J is TRBJ2-7; the table's D call, TRBD1, has no DNA check behind it. TRBV21-1 is assigned pseudogene status. This CDR3 has 17 amino acids. This chain's CDR3 is CASSERGTGGSLYEQYF. DNA of the CDR3: TGTGCCAGCAGCGAAAGGGGGACAGGGGGTAGTCTCTACGAGCAGTACTTC.

Here the CDR3 reads CASVDRFSYEQYF. CDR3 bases: TGTGCCAGCGTCGACAGATTTTCCTACGAGCAGTACTTC. The J gene is TRBJ2-7, the V gene TRBV6-5, with D perhaps matching TRBD1 (5 bases). The CDR3 extends over 13 amino acids. Germline CDR1 and CDR2: MNHEY and SVGAGI. V was shortened by 8 bases and J by 1 base, with 12 bases between the two germline ends.

V is TRBV28 and J is TRBJ1-3, with 8 bases that match TRBD1. This CDR3 region has 13 residues. Germline CDR1 and CDR2: MDHEN and SYDVKM. V lost 2 bases, J lost 8 bases, and 2 bases stayed unmatched. CDR3 amino acids: CASSLGQGYTIYF. The CDR3 bases are TGTGCCAGCAGTTTAGGACAGGGATACACCATATATTTT.

This chain connects TRBV7-8 to TRBJ1-2; D uncertain. The CDR3 has 15 residues. Between the trimmed V and J ends, which lost 4 bases and 7 bases, there was a span of 19 bases. CDR1 SGHVS and CDR2 FQNEAQ come from the germline V gene. The CDR3 region has the DNA TGTGCCAGCAGCTCCATTCAAAGAGCCGGGTGTGGCTACACCTTC. Protein: CASSSIQRAGCGYTF.